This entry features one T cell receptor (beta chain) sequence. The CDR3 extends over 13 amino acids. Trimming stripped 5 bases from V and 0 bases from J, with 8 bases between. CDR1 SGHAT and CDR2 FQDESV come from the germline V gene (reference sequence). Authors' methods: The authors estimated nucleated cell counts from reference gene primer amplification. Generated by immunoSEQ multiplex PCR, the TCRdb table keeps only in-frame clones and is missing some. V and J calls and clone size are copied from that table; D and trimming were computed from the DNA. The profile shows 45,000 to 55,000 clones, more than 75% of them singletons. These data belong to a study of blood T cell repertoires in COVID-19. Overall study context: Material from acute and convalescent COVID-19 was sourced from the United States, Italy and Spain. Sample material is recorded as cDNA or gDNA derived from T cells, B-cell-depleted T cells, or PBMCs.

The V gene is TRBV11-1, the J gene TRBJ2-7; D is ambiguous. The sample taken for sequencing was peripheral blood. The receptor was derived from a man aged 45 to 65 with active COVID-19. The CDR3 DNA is TGTGCCAGCAGCGCGCCTAGCTCCTACGAGCAGTACTTC. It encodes CASSAPSSYEQYF.